Each of the 21 T cell receptor beta chains below was sequenced from the same sample in a study of blood T cell repertoires in COVID-19. Generated by immunoSEQ multiplex PCR, the TCRdb table keeps only in-frame clones and is missing some. The sample holds tens of thousands of clones; approximately 84% are singletons and the top ten take about 25%. Specimen: peripheral blood. These receptors were collected from a human donor in a cohort sampled during active COVID-19.

The rearrangement uses TRBV5-1 and TRBJ2-3; 9 bases are a match to TRBD1. CDR1 SGHRS and CDR2 YFSETQ come from the germline V gene. The length of the CDR3 is 14 residues. J gave up 5 bases and V 4 bases, and 5 bases lay outside the gene matches. The CDR3 coding sequence is TGCGCCAGCAGCCCGGGACAGGGTAAAGATACGCAGTATTTT. It codes for CASSPGQGKDTQYF.

V and J are TRBV19 and TRBJ2-1; 11 bases fit TRBD2. Per germline, CDR1 LNHDA and CDR2 SQIVND (reference sequence). CDR3 length: 15 residues. With 6 bases clipped from V and 4 bases from J, the junction kept 5 bases outside the gene matches. CDR3 amino acids: CASSRSGGAYNEQFF. CDR3 nucleotides: TGTGCCAGTAGCCGTAGCGGGGGGGCTTACAATGAGCAGTTCTTC.

The chain joins TRBV10-1 to TRBJ2-1; D perhaps matches TRBD1 (6 bases). Germline CDR1 reads WNHNN; CDR2 reads SYGVQD (reference sequence). CDR3 length: 16 amino acids. V was trimmed by 2 bases and J by 4 bases, leaving 15 bases between them. In DNA, the CDR3 is TGCGCCAGCAGTGAGGAGGGCAGGGGTTCGTACAATGAGCAGTTCTTC. Translated, it gives CASSEEGRGSYNEQFF.

This chain links TRBV7-9 with TRBJ1-3, with 8 positions matching TRBD1. J was trimmed by 4 bases and V by 1 base; bases with no gene match: 3. The germline gives CDR1 SEHNR, CDR2 FQNEAQ (reference sequence). CDR3 size: 15 residues. CDR3 coding DNA: TGTGCCAGCAGCTTAGGCAGGGGGCCCGGAAACACCATATATTTT. The encoded protein is CASSLGRGPGNTIYF.

The chain employs TRBV28 and TRBJ2-1, with 7 bases that match TRBD2. Germline V gives CDR1 MDHEN, CDR2 SYDVKM. CDR3 size: 14 residues. With 5 bases clipped from V and 3 bases from J, the junction kept 4 bases outside the gene matches. This chain's CDR3 is CASSKLALYNEQFF. Here the CDR3 DNA reads TGTGCCAGCAGTAAACTAGCGCTCTACAATGAGCAGTTCTTC.

The table lists this clone with a few counts. The chain recombines TRBV5-1 with TRBJ1-5; 12 bases match TRBD1. CDR1 SGHRS and CDR2 YFSETQ come from the germline V gene. Trimming cost V 4 bases and J 6 bases; bases outside gene matches: 5. CDR3 length equals 15 residues. CDR3 in DNA: TGCGCCAGCAGCCTGGGGACAGGGGGCGGTCAGCCCCAGCATTTT. It is translated as CASSLGTGGGQPQHF.

The V call is TRBV6-2 or TRBV6-3, the J call TRBJ1-1; the match to TRBD1 covers 9 bases. This CDR3 spans 14 amino acids. The trim removed 5 bases at V and 2 bases at J, leaving 3 bases unmatched. Germline assignment: CDR1 MNHEY and CDR2 SVGEGT. The CDR3 region is CASSNRGRNTEAFF. The CDR3 DNA is TGTGCCAGCAGTAACAGGGGGCGTAACACTGAAGCTTTCTTT.

The chain couples TRBV30 to TRBJ2-5; 11 positions agree with TRBD2. Germline CDR1 and CDR2: GTSNPN and SVGIG (reference sequence). V was pared by 0 bases and J by 10 bases, with 7 bases of the junction left unmatched. CDR3 length: 14 amino acids. CDR3 DNA: TGTGCCTGGAGTGTACTAGCGGGGGTTGAGGACCAGTACTTC. Amino acid sequence: CAWSVLAGVEDQYF. Looking up the rest from reference TRBV30 and TRBJ2-5 gives the full variable domain: SQTIHQWPATLVQPVGSPLSLECTVEGTSNPNLYWYRQAAGRGLQLLFYSVGIGQISSEVPQNLSASRPQDRQFILSSKKLLLSDSGFYLCAWSVLAGVEDQYFGPGTRLLVL.

This clone was counted only a few times. The rearrangement links TRBV4-2 to TRBJ2-5; TRBD2 agrees at 7 bases. The CDR3 runs 14 residues. CDR1 is LGHNA, CDR2 YNFKEQ, per germline. V trimming: 1 base; J trimming: 5 bases; junction bases outside the gene matches: 4. CDR3 in amino acids: CASSQGLAGETQYF. In nucleotides, the CDR3 is TGTGCCAGCAGCCAAGGACTAGCTGGGGAGACCCAGTACTTC.

Only a few counts were recorded for this clone. CDR3 amino acids: CASSPAQGWYGYTF. The CDR3 coding sequence is TGTGCCAGCAGCCCTGCCCAGGGTTGGTATGGCTACACCTTC. The V and J genes are TRBV7-2 and TRBJ1-2, with D maybe TRBD1 (5 bases). The germline CDR1 and CDR2 sequences are SGHTA and FQGNSA. Trimming removed 5 bases at V and 5 bases at J, with 15 bases between. CDR3 length equals 14 residues.

This clone was seen only once. This rearrangement joins TRBV28 to TRBJ1-2, with 7 bases identical to TRBD1. CDR3 length: 16 amino acids. Germline V gene data show CDR1 as MDHEN and CDR2 as SYDVKM. J was trimmed by 2 bases and V by 5 bases; bases with no gene match: 11. Here the CDR3 DNA reads TGTGCCAGCAGTGCGCAGCGATGGGACAGCAACTATGGCTACACCTTC. Protein product: CASSAQRWDSNYGYTF.

The J gene is TRBJ2-1, the V gene TRBV5-1; TRBD2 matches 10 bases. The CDR3 sequence is 16 residues long. CDR1 SGHRS and CDR2 YFSETQ come from the germline V gene. V trimming: 4 bases; J trimming: 9 bases; junction bases outside the gene matches: 13. The CDR3, as DNA: TGCGCCAGCAGCGCACTAACTAGCGGGAACTTGGGTGAGCAGTTCTTC. Protein: CASSALTSGNLGEQFF.

J is TRBJ1-4 and V is TRBV4-1, with D possibly being TRBD1 (6 bases). The V end was cut by 6 bases, the J end by 0 bases, with 14 bases between. The CDR3 has 16 residues. CDR1 and CDR2 from the germline V gene are MGHRA and YSYEKL. This CDR3 is CASSQQGSSTNEKLFF. In DNA form, the CDR3 reads TGCGCCAGCAGTCAGCAGGGGAGCTCAACTAATGAAAAACTGTTTTTT.

The genes are TRBV7-3 and TRBJ2-2; 13 bases line up with TRBD2. Germline V CDR1 and CDR2: SGHTA, FQGTGA. CDR3 length: 17 residues. The junction had 10 bases not matched to a gene; V was cut back by 5 bases and J by 7 bases. The CDR3 DNA reads TGTGCCAGCAGCCTTCGCGGACTAGCGGGAGCGAGCGGGGAGCTGTTTTTT. It yields the protein CASSLRGLAGASGELFF.

In this sample, this clone turned up a few times. The V call is TRBV7-3, the J call TRBJ1-1; D remains ambiguous. Germline CDR1 SGHTA, CDR2 FQGTGA. The CDR3 loop spans 14 amino acids. Trimming removed 5 bases at V and 0 bases at J, with 10 bases between. CDR3 protein: CASSLGPLNTEAFF. The CDR3, as DNA: TGTGCCAGCAGCCTGGGCCCCCTGAACACTGAAGCTTTCTTT.

The genes are TRBV10-3 and TRBJ2-1; perhaps TRBD2 as D (5 bases). The CDR3 loop spans 15 amino acids. Germline-derived CDR1 and CDR2 are ENHRY and SYGVKD. The V end lost 3 bases, the J end lost 0 bases, and 9 bases lay between the germline ends. The DNA for the CDR3 is TGTGCCATCAGTGAACAAGGGAGCTCCTACAATGAGCAGTTCTTC. Amino acid sequence: CAISEQGSSYNEQFF.

This rearrangement joins TRBV5-1 to TRBJ2-5; tentative D call: TRBD2 (5 bases). From germline, CDR1 is SGHRS and CDR2 YFSETQ. Between the trimmed V and J ends, which lost 1 base and 3 bases, there was a span of 13 bases. The CDR3 length is 15 residues. The CDR3 spells CASSLTRPREETQYF. The CDR3 DNA follows: TGCGCCAGCAGCTTGACGAGGCCGAGGGAAGAGACCCAGTACTTC. The full variable domain, with the rest looked up from reference TRBV5-1 and TRBJ2-5, is KAGVTQTPRYLIKTRGQQVTLSCSPISGHRSVSWYQQTPGQGLQFLFEYFSETQRNKGNFPGRFSGRQFSNSRSEMNVSTLELGDSALYLCASSLTRPREETQYFGPGTRLLVL.

This clone came up a few times. The chain uses TRBV19 and TRBJ2-1; TRBD2 agrees at 9 bases. The CDR3 has 14 amino acids. The V gene end was trimmed by 7 bases and the J gene end by 3 bases; junction bases not matched to a gene: 4. Germline lookup yields CDR1 LNHDA and CDR2 SQIVND (reference sequence). The CDR3 loop is CASIRGRGYNEQFF. The DNA of the CDR3 is TGTGCCAGTATCCGCGGGAGGGGCTACAATGAGCAGTTCTTC.

The gene calls are TRBV7-9 and TRBJ2-7, with TRBD2 identical over 7 bases. The CDR3 has 15 amino acids. Germline V gene lookup returns CDR1 SEHNR and CDR2 FQNEAQ (reference sequence). V was clipped by 5 bases and J by 5 bases; unmatched bases: 12. DNA of the CDR3: TGTGCCAGCAGCCGATCGGGCGGGAGTGGCGACGAGCAGTACTTC. It yields the protein CASSRSGGSGDEQYF.

The rearrangement joins TRBV24-1 to TRBJ2-1; tentatively, D is TRBD1 (6 bases). The germline V gene encodes CDR1 KGHDR and CDR2 SFDVKD. The CDR3 is 13 residues long. V lost 4 bases, J lost 7 bases, and 10 bases lay in between. CDR3 region: CATSEPDRNEQFF. The DNA of the CDR3 is TGTGCCACCAGTGAACCCGACAGGAATGAGCAGTTCTTC.

The V gene is TRBV5-6, the J gene TRBJ2-2; weak D call: TRBD1 (6 bases). The CDR3 runs 16 residues. Germline assignment: CDR1 SGHDT and CDR2 YYEEEE. The V and J ends lost 2 bases and 6 bases respectively, with 17 bases between them. Here the CDR3 reads CASSFLGRGRSGELFF. The DNA for the CDR3 is TGTGCCAGCAGCTTCTTAGGCAGGGGAAGGTCCGGGGAGCTGTTTTTT.